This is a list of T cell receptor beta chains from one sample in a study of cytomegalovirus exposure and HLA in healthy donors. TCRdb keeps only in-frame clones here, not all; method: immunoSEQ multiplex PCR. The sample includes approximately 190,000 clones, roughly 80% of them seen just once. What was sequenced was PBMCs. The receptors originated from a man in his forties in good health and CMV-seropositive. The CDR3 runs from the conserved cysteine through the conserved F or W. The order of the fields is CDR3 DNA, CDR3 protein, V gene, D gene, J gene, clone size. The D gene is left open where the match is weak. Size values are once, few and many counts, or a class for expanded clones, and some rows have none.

CDR3nt: TGCGCCAGCAGCTTGGACAGGGCCTCGTCCGGTGGCTACACCTTC; CDR3aa: CASSLDRASSGGYTF; v_gene: TRBV5-1; d_gene: -; j_gene: TRBJ1-2; abundance: -
CDR3nt: TGTGCCAGTACCACTAGCGCGGCTAGCACAGATACGCAGTATTTT; CDR3aa: CASTTSAASTDTQYF; v_gene: TRBV19; d_gene: TRBD2; j_gene: TRBJ2-3; abundance: -
CDR3nt: TGTGCCAGCAGCACCTCTACAGGGGGCGGCAATCAGCCCCAGCATTTT; CDR3aa: CASSTSTGGGNQPQHF; v_gene: TRBV7-8; d_gene: TRBD1; j_gene: TRBJ1-5; abundance: -
CDR3nt: TGCGCCACCCGCAGGACTAGCGCGTCCTACGAGCAGTACTTC; CDR3aa: CATRRTSASYEQYF; v_gene: TRBV5-1; d_gene: TRBD2; j_gene: TRBJ2-7; abundance: -
CDR3nt: TGTGCCAGCAGTGCCAGGGGGCAGGGCTATGGCTACACCTTC; CDR3aa: CASSARGQGYGYTF; v_gene: TRBV6-1; d_gene: TRBD1; j_gene: TRBJ1-2; abundance: few
CDR3nt: TGTGCGACGGGAATGAACACTGAAGCTTTCTTT; CDR3aa: CATGMNTEAFF; v_gene: TRBV6-5; d_gene: -; j_gene: TRBJ1-1; abundance: once
CDR3nt: TGCAGCGTTGAAGGACACAGGGGTCCAGGGTATGGCTACACCTTC; CDR3aa: CSVEGHRGPGYGYTF; v_gene: TRBV29-1; d_gene: TRBD1; j_gene: TRBJ1-2; abundance: -
CDR3nt: TGTGCCAGCCGAACCCCGGGTTCTGAAAAACTGTTTTTT; CDR3aa: CASRTPGSEKLFF; v_gene: TRBV28; d_gene: -; j_gene: TRBJ1-4; abundance: once
CDR3nt: TGCGCCAGCAGCCAAGAGAGGGGCAGGAGGGGTTTCTTT; CDR3aa: CASSQERGRRGFF; v_gene: TRBV4-3; d_gene: -; j_gene: TRBJ1-1; abundance: -
CDR3nt: TGTGCCAGCAGTTTAACAGGATATGAAAAACTGTTTTTT; CDR3aa: CASSLTGYEKLFF; v_gene: TRBV6-5; d_gene: -; j_gene: TRBJ1-4; abundance: -